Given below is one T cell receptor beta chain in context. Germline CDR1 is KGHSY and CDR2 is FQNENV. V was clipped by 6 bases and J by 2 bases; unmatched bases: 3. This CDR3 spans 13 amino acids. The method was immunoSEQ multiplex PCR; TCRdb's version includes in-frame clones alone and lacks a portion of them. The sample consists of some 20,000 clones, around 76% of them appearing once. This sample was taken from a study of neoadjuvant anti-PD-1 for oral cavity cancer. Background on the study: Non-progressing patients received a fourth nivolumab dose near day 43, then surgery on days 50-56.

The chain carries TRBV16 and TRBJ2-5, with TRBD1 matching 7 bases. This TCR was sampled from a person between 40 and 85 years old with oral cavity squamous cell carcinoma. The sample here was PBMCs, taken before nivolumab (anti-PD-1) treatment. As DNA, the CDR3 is TGTGCCAGCAGACCGGGACAGCAAGAGACCCAGTACTTC. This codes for CASRPGQQETQYF.